This T cell receptor beta chain was sequenced during a study of low-dose radiotherapy and immunotherapy resistance in tumors. The wider study: On an every-two-weeks schedule, patients received intravenous nivolumab 240 mg, along with ipilimumab 1 mg/kg every six weeks. The drug cyclophosphamide was given into a vein at 200 mg/m2 every two weeks, one day before radiation and immunotherapy.

V shed 1 base and J shed 0 bases, with 10 bases lying between them. The CDR3 is made up of 15 amino acids. CDR1 and CDR2 (germline): SGHVT, SQSDAQ. Primers used for first-strand cDNA, a TRAV- and TRBV-specific set, covered both alpha and beta chains. For amplifying TCRs, the PCR ran for approximately 18 cycles with Phusion, which was used together with a constant-region primer and the adapter on the V primers. mRNA isolates were amplified via in vitro transcription. TCRdb reprocessed the reads with MiXCR, giving one entry per CDR3 protein. This sample has about 100,000 distinct CDR3 sequences, with roughly 20% found just once. Time point described: after trial treatment. Treatment defined: LDRT plus nivolumab, ipilimumab, low-dose cyclophosphamide and aspirin (RACIN trial). This clonotype was seen many times.

Sample: PBMCs, taken after low-dose radiotherapy plus immunotherapy. V is TRBV7-4 and J is TRBJ2-7; a possible D gene is TRBD1 (5 bases). This clonotype originated in a male donor with prostate cancer. Written as DNA, the CDR3 is TGTGCCAGCAGCTTAGTAGGGGAAAGCTCCTACGAGCAGTACTTC. It translates to CASSLVGESSYEQYF.